These 13 T cell receptor beta chains came from one sample sequenced in a study of control samples from healthy donors and cancer patients. TCRdb's copy holds only in-frame clones and misses some; the assay was immunoSEQ multiplex PCR. The sample records around 100,000 clones, 75% to 95% being singletons. Input material: blood. These receptors all come from a woman aged 18-29 years in good health.

V usage is TRBV5-4 and J usage is TRBJ1-2; 9 bases are shared with TRBD1. Germline values: CDR1 SGHNT, CDR2 YYREEE (reference sequence). V lost 4 bases and J lost 7; bases outside the gene matches: 11. There are 15 residues in the CDR3. CDR3 amino acids: CASSPGGQGYGGYTF. For the CDR3, the DNA is TGTGCCAGCAGCCCAGGAGGACAGGGGTACGGTGGCTACACCTTC.

The chain is built from TRBV11-2 and TRBJ2-7, with TRBD1 identical over 8 bases. The germline V gene encodes CDR1 SGHAT and CDR2 FQNNGV. The CDR3 is 14 residues long. After removal of 8 bases from V and 5 bases from J, the junction contained 11 bases not matched to a gene. The CDR3 loop reads CASVTGQGSNEQYF. The CDR3 nucleotides are TGTGCCAGCGTCACTGGACAGGGTTCCAACGAGCAGTACTTC. Supplemented by reference TRBV11-2 and TRBJ2-7, the full variable domain reads EAGVAQSPRYKIIEKRQSVAFWCNPISGHATLYWYQQILGQGPKLLIQFQNNGVVDDSQLPKDRFSAERLKGVDSTLKIQPAKLEDSAVYLCASVTGQGSNEQYFGPGTRLTVT.

This chain links TRBV6-5 with TRBJ2-5; 11 bases map to TRBD2. The CDR3 has 13 residues. V lost 7 bases and J lost 4; bases outside the gene matches: 2. Germline CDR1 MNHEY, CDR2 SVGAGI. The CDR3 sequence is CASTGTSGETQYF. CDR3 DNA: TGTGCCAGCACTGGGACTAGCGGAGAGACCCAGTACTTC.

The gene calls are TRBV27 and TRBJ1-6, with 7 bases aligning to TRBD1. The length of the CDR3 is 15 residues. Germline V gene sequence: CDR1 MNHEY, CDR2 SMNVEV (reference sequence). V was pared by 6 bases and J by 0 bases, with 2 bases of the junction left unmatched. CDR3 in DNA: TGTGCCAGCAGGACAGGGAGCTCCTATAATTCACCCCTCCACTTT. Residues: CASRTGSSYNSPLHF.

This clone was seen a single time. This rearrangement joins TRBV18 to TRBJ1-2; D unresolved. This CDR3 has 14 residues. Per the germline V gene, CDR1 is KGHSH and CDR2 is LQKENI. The V gene lost 3 bases and the J gene lost 6 bases, with 14 bases spanning the gap. The CDR3 here is CASSPDEGMDGYTF. Written as DNA, the CDR3 is TGTGCCAGCTCACCCGATGAAGGGATGGATGGCTACACCTTC.

This chain links TRBV12-3 or TRBV12-4 with TRBJ2-7; D gene ambiguous. This CDR3 has 13 amino acids. Trimming left V 6 bases short and J 5 bases short, with 14 bases between. The DNA for the CDR3 is TGTGCCAGCAGCCGGGCAGTTCCTAACGAGCAGTACTTC. This codes for CASSRAVPNEQYF.

The genes are TRBV6-6 and TRBJ2-5; 10 nucleotides agree with TRBD2. Germline CDR1 reads MNHNY; CDR2 reads SVGAGI (reference sequence). The length of the CDR3 is 14 residues. V lost 4 bases, J lost 4 bases, and 3 bases stayed unmatched. The CDR3 nucleotides read TGTGCCAGCAGTTCACTAGCGGGGTCAGAGACCCAGTACTTC. Encoded protein: CASSSLAGSETQYF.

V gene TRBV7-3 combines with J gene TRBJ1-1; a possible D gene is TRBD1 (6 bases). Trimming pared 5 bases from V and 5 bases from J, leaving 12 bases between. This CDR3 comprises 13 residues. Germline lookup yields CDR1 SGHTA and CDR2 FQGTGA. This chain's CDR3 is CASSVRQGTEAFF. The CDR3 DNA is TGTGCCAGCAGCGTAAGGCAGGGGACTGAAGCTTTCTTT.

In the case of this clone: The junction departs from germline at one end; a sequencing error may be responsible. The V and J genes are TRBV5-8 and TRBJ1-5, with D perhaps matching TRBD1 (6 bases). Germline CDR1 is SGHTS and CDR2 is YDEGEE. The CDR3 sequence is 16 residues long. CDR3 nucleotides: TGTGCCAGCAGCTTAGTTAATTGGGGGGGCAACCAGCCCCAGCATTTT. This codes for CASSLVNWGGNQPQHF.

J is TRBJ1-2 and V is TRBV6-5, with 9 bases that match TRBD1. V shed 6 bases and J 6 bases; nucleotides not matched to a gene: 5. Germline V lookup: CDR1 MNHEY, CDR2 SVGAGI. The CDR3 has 13 amino acids. The CDR3 here is CASRTDRGNGYTF. For the CDR3, the DNA is TGTGCCAGCAGAACCGACAGGGGGAATGGCTACACCTTC.

V is TRBV27 and J is TRBJ1-6; D might be TRBD1 (6 bases). Deletions cut 6 bases from V and 9 bases from J, with 21 bases between. This CDR3 has 16 amino acids. The germline CDR1 and CDR2 sequences are MNHEY and SMNVEV (reference sequence). CDR3 in DNA: TGTGCCAGCAGGCCCTTTGGCAGGGGAGGGGGTTCACCCCTCCACTTT. This translates into CASRPFGRGGGSPLHF.

The V gene is TRBV7-3, the J gene TRBJ1-6; 8 nucleotides line up with TRBD1. The CDR3 is 15 amino acids. From germline, CDR1 is SGHTA and CDR2 FQGTGA. J gave up 7 bases and V 1 base, and 3 bases lay outside the gene matches. CDR3 sequence reads: CASSLRTGHNSPLHF. CDR3 nucleotides: TGTGCCAGCAGCTTAAGGACAGGGCACAATTCACCCCTCCACTTT.

The rearrangement uses TRBV4-1 and TRBJ2-7, with D perhaps being TRBD1 or TRBD2 (6 bases each). Trimming took 4 bases from V and 1 from J, leaving 17 bases between them. The CDR3 extends over 16 amino acids. Germline CDR1 is MGHRA and CDR2 is YSYEKL. The CDR3 protein is CASSLGKGGLSYEQYF. In DNA form, the CDR3 reads TGCGCCAGCAGCCTCGGTAAGGGGGGCTTGTCCTACGAGCAGTACTTC.